The clone carrying this T cell receptor beta chain was detected only a few times. Carrying unique molecular identifiers, the cDNA also gained a universal primer site through template switching. TCRdb independently ran MiXCR on the 5' RACE reads; one entry per CDR3 protein. The table records hundreds of thousands of distinct CDR3 sequences, 18% of them present only once. The sample comes from a study of identical twins. V was clipped by 0 bases and J by 2 bases, with 8 bases between them. Per the germline V gene, CDR1 is SQVTM and CDR2 is ANQGSEA. This CDR3 has 15 amino acids. Another study also made use of these data, one on T cells expressing NK-cell markers.

The chain combines TRBV29-1 with TRBJ2-6; D may be TRBD1 (5 bases). Specimen: PBMCs. The source is a woman under 30 in good health. The CDR3 nucleotides read TGCAGCGTTGAAGATCTAGGGGCTGGGGCCAACGTCCTGACTTTC. It encodes CSVEDLGAGANVLTF.